The subject of this entry is one T cell receptor beta chain. PCR employed 60 Vbeta and 13 Jbeta primers. Using immunoSEQ multiplex PCR, the repertoire was profiled, and TCRdb retains in-frame clones only, with some absent. The sample has around 100,000 clones, about two thirds seen once. The germline V and J ends were trimmed by 2 bases and 7 bases, with 12 bases remaining between them. The CDR3 is made up of 13 amino acids. CDR1 GTSNPN and CDR2 SVGIG come from the germline V gene (reference sequence). The data originate from a study of cytomegalovirus exposure and HLA in healthy donors. This receptor was identified in a man younger than 45 in good health and CMV-seropositive. V usage is TRBV30 and J usage is TRBJ1-5; possible D gene TRBD1, 6 bases. The specimen sequenced was PBMCs. CDR3 nucleotide sequence: TGTGCCTGGAGTCAATCAGGGGCCCAGCCCCAGCATTTT. As protein: CAWSQSGAQPQHF.